Presented here are 2 T cell receptor beta chains from one specimen sequenced in a study of cytomegalovirus exposure and HLA in healthy donors. Method: immunoSEQ multiplex PCR; TCRdb's copy keeps in-frame clones and lacks some. The sample lists roughly 75,000 clones, roughly 94% seen once, with approximately 3.3% in the top ten. The material sequenced was PBMCs. The receptors were gathered from a woman between 18 and 30 years old in good health and CMV-seropositive.

This rearrangement joins TRBV11-2 to TRBJ1-3; D not resolved. With 5 bases removed from V and 0 bases from J, the gap between germline ends came to 11 bases. From germline, CDR1 is SGHAT and CDR2 FQNNGV. CDR3 size: 15 residues. The CDR3 sequence: CASSPRLFSGNTIYF. The CDR3 nucleotides read TGTGCCAGCAGCCCTAGACTGTTCTCTGGAAACACCATATATTTT.

The J gene is TRBJ1-4, the V gene TRBV6-1, with TRBD1 matching over 7 bases. CDR1 MNHNS and CDR2 SASEGT come from the germline V gene. This CDR3 comprises 14 residues. With 6 bases clipped from V and 2 bases from J, the junction kept 3 bases outside the gene matches. The CDR3 loop reads CASRIRGTNEKLFF. The CDR3 nucleotides are TGTGCCAGCAGGATCAGGGGGACTAATGAAAAACTGTTTTTT.